A single T cell receptor beta chain is shown here with its context. Its antigen is undetermined. Data came from immunoSEQ multiplex PCR; TCRdb stores just in-frame clones and leaves some out. Among about 330,000 clones listed, around 87% were seen once. Germline V CDR1 and CDR2: SGHTA, FQGNSA. Trimming removed 1 base from V and 3 bases from J; junction bases left unmatched: 8. The CDR3 extends over 17 amino acids. The data were obtained in a study of cytomegalovirus exposure and HLA in healthy donors. Study-level points and caveats: Rarity characterized most TCR sequences, yet some public TCRs appeared in many donors.

The clonotype originates from a woman under 40 in good health and CMV-seropositive. The chain recombines TRBV7-2 with TRBJ2-7, with TRBD2 matching 11 bases. The sequencing sample was made of PBMCs. CDR3: CASSLDETSGNYYEQYF. The CDR3 DNA reads as TGTGCCAGCAGCTTAGATGAGACTAGCGGGAACTACTACGAGCAGTACTTC.